The text below deals with one T cell receptor (beta chain). The sample originates from a study of chemoradiotherapy in HPV16-positive cancers. This CDR3 spans 11 amino acids. Trimming left V 6 bases short and J 1 base short, with 4 bases between. Germline CDR1 reads MGHRA; CDR2 reads YSYEKL. The assay was immunoSEQ multiplex PCR, and TCRdb's table has in-frame clones only and misses some. The table has about 20,000 clones, roughly nine tenths seen once. Here the sequenced sample was blood, taken from a patient who underwent chemoradiotherapy. V and J are TRBV4-1 and TRBJ2-7; D gene ambiguous. The TCR was taken from a human donor with HPV-associated anogenital cancer. The CDR3 spells CASRGSYEQYF. CDR3 nucleotide sequence: TGCGCCAGCAGAGGATCCTACGAGCAGTACTTC.